Sequencing of this T cell receptor (beta chain) was carried out in a study of blood T cells in healthy people across ages (dated by TCRdb to between 2014 and 2017). Looking at the study overall: In model experiments, template switching captured about one uniquely barcoded TCR beta cDNA molecule for every two T cells. The study measured age-related changes in TCR beta repertoire diversity using deep sequencing normalized with unique cDNA molecular identifiers. Donors were grouped into four age groups: young (average about 15 years), middle-aged (roughly 37), aged (about 60) and long-lived (just over 80). Donors of different ages were randomly distributed across sequencing lanes to avoid experimental bias. Using the same blood draw, the study looked at two additional independent replicas of 1 million unique cDNA reads for two donors, one aged 18 to 30 and the other aged 80 or older.

Broader findings and caveats from the paper: Compared with the aged group, more naive CD4+ T cells, fewer expanded clones and increased TCR diversity were shown by the long-lived group, suggesting age selection. Donor CMV infection status was unknown, potentially confounding age-related changes in expanded clonotypes. Conclusive comparison of naive and antigen-experienced compartments was prevented by the profiling of bulk unsorted PBMCs. Observed TCR beta diversity per million T cells fell roughly linearly with age, and a significant reduction was already apparent by age roughly 40. Estimates of total diversity from one million sequenced T cells were regarded as lower bounds and underestimates. Observed TCR beta diversity correlated strongly with the percentage of naive T cells measured by flow cytometry.

Its CDR3 holds 12 amino acids, cysteine through phenylalanine. Here the CDR3 DNA is all that survives: 36 bases in frame from base 1. Library prep was done by 5' RACE. Sequencing relied on an Illumina HiSeq 2500. A second 7 to 11 cycle PCR used a sample-barcoded 5' primer and a J-beta primer mix. Each TCR beta cDNA molecule received a unique molecular identifier from a template-switch 5' adaptor carrying 12 random nucleotides. At least 3 million CDR3-containing paired-end reads were obtained from each sample. First-strand cDNA was synthesized from all RNA with the Mint cDNA synthesis kit, primed by a TRBC-specific oligonucleotide. After uracil-DNA glycosylase treatment, a first 18-cycle PCR used universal primers M1SS and BC2_uni_R on all cDNA. From the authors' description of their analysis: For normalization, 1 million high-quality reads, each with a distinct molecular identifier, were randomly selected from each sample. Reads with shared molecular identifiers were discarded instead of being binned into consensus sequences. MiTCR, run with a Q25 quality threshold and the strictest error-elimination algorithm, handled CDR3 identification, clonotype clustering and error correction. A nonparametric unseen species model using Euler transformation provided a lower-bound estimate of total TCR beta diversity. The raw public data were reprocessed by TCRdb itself: fastp quality trimming at Q25, MiXCR clonotype calling, in-frame beta chains only. Every entry covers one CDR3 protein and lists the most common genes and DNA from its rows. V and J calls and clone size were set by TCRdb, not the authors. This sample has about 700,000 distinct CDR3 sequences in its table, and less than 40% of those were observed once. The top ten clonotypes cover less than 20% of the sample.

This clonotype came up a few times. Its antigen is still unknown. Qualities for individual bases were not recorded, and no much larger clone is one base off. Donors were a few dozen systemically healthy Caucasian individuals from Russia aged roughly 6 to 95 years. Each donor gave roughly 11 milliliters of peripheral blood, drawn into EDTA-treated Vacutainer tubes. Ficoll-Paque density-gradient centrifugation was used to isolate PBMCs, with at least 6 million obtained per sample. Total RNA, at least 5.5 micrograms per sample, was extracted from PBMCs with Trizol reagent. For every donor, flow cytometry on a PBMC aliquot measured the percentage of naive CD45RAhigh/CD27high T cells.

Material: blood. Recombination linked TRBV21-1 to TRBJ2-5. TRBV21-1 is a pseudogene. The TCR originated in an elderly woman in good health. Donor details come from another sample of the same person, matched by shared clones. The encoded CDR3 is CASSKAEETQYF. The sequenced DNA is TGTGCCAGCAGCAAAGCAGAAGAGACCCAGTACTTC.